What follows are 9 T cell receptor beta chains derived from one specimen sequenced in a study of T cells in localized non-small cell lung cancer. Only in-frame clones appear in the TCRdb table, and some are missing; sequencing was by immunoSEQ multiplex PCR. The sample lists about 870 clones, about 18% occurring once. The sample consisted of normal lung tissue next to the tumor, taken before any cancer treatment. These receptors came from a male donor older than 55 with stage II squamous cell lung carcinoma.

The chain is built from TRBV11-3 and TRBJ2-1; D uncertain. Trimming cost V 5 bases and J 0 bases, with 20 bases left between them. The CDR3 runs to 18 residues. CDR1 SGHNT and CDR2 YENEEA come from the germline V gene. The CDR3 is CASSPPPGSLISYNEQFF. CDR3 DNA: TGTGCCAGCAGCCCGCCCCCGGGTTCCCTCATCTCCTACAATGAGCAGTTCTTC. Full variable domain (outside the CDR3, taken from reference TRBV11-3 and TRBJ2-1): EAGVVQSPRYKIIEKKQPVAFWCNPISGHNTLYWYLQNLGQGPELLIRYENEEAVDDSQLPKDRFSAERLKGVDSTLKIQPAELGDSAVYLCASSPPPGSLISYNEQFFGPGTRLTVL.

The chain recombines TRBV5-1 with TRBJ2-3; D gene unclear. The CDR3 covers 15 residues. V was pared by 2 bases and J by 0 bases, with 10 bases between. Germline CDR1 and CDR2: SGHRS and YFSETQ. The CDR3 bases are TGCGCCAGCAGCTTTGGTTTACCTAGCACAGATACGCAGTATTTT. Protein product: CASSFGLPSTDTQYF. Full variable domain (outside the CDR3, taken from reference TRBV5-1 and TRBJ2-3): KAGVTQTPRYLIKTRGQQVTLSCSPISGHRSVSWYQQTPGQGLQFLFEYFSETQRNKGNFPGRFSGRQFSNSRSEMNVSTLELGDSALYLCASSFGLPSTDTQYFGPGTRLTVL.

The table lists this clone with a few counts. The chain carries TRBV10-2 and TRBJ2-7, with TRBD2 matching 7 bases. V was clipped by 3 bases and J by 6 bases; unmatched bases: 8. The CDR3 runs 14 residues. The germline V gene has CDR1 WSHSY and CDR2 SAAADI. In nucleotides, the CDR3 is TGCGCCAGCAGTGATGGTAGCGGGTCGCGCGAGCAGTACTTC. It encodes CASSDGSGSREQYF.

The chain has TRBV28 and TRBJ1-5; D perhaps matches TRBD1 (6 bases). Between the trimmed V and J ends, which lost 11 bases and 2 bases, there was a span of 13 bases. CDR3 length: 13 residues. Germline CDR1 reads MDHEN; CDR2 reads SYDVKM. In DNA, the CDR3 is TGTGCCTCGGAGGGGGGAGGCAATCAGCCCCAGCATTTT. Amino acid sequence: CASEGGGNQPQHF.

The gene calls are TRBV7-8 and TRBJ1-1; 8 nucleotides line up with TRBD1. CDR1 and CDR2 from the germline V gene are SGHVS and FQNEAQ. Trimming cost V 8 bases and J 5 bases; bases outside gene matches: 7. CDR3 size: 13 residues. CDR3 amino acids: CASVGQGRTEAFF. The CDR3 bases are TGTGCCAGCGTCGGACAGGGAAGGACTGAAGCTTTCTTT.

This clone appeared once. In DNA form, the CDR3 reads TGTGCCAGCGCCGCTATTAGCGGGAGGGCAACCTACAATGAGCAGTTCTTC. This codes for CASAAISGRATYNEQFF. The chain has TRBV18 and TRBJ2-1; 11 bases are shared with TRBD2. CDR1 and CDR2 (germline): KGHSH, LQKENI. J lost 2 bases, V lost 8 bases, and 11 bases had no gene match. This CDR3 contains 17 residues.

This clone ranks as large. The chain uses TRBV10-2 and TRBJ2-2; no definite D call. Trimming left V 4 bases short and J 4 bases short, with 10 bases between. The CDR3 covers 14 residues. CDR1 and CDR2 from the germline V gene are WSHSY and SAAADI. Here the CDR3 reads CASSVQRGTGELFF. The CDR3 DNA follows: TGCGCCAGCAGTGTCCAGCGCGGCACCGGGGAGCTGTTTTTT.

This clone was picked up a small number of times. The genes are TRBV5-1 and TRBJ2-6; unclear D gene. This CDR3 has 15 amino acids. With 0 bases removed from V and 4 bases from J, the gap between germline ends came to 8 bases. Germline CDR1 reads SGHRS; CDR2 reads YFSETQ. The CDR3 DNA reads TGCGCCAGCAGCTTGGGGCAACCGGGGGCCAACGTCCTGACTTTC. It specifies CASSLGQPGANVLTF.

The rearrangement links TRBV7-2 to TRBJ1-2; D gene unclear. The germline CDR1 and CDR2 sequences are SGHTA and FQGNSA. The CDR3 runs 13 residues. Trimming pared 5 bases from V and 0 bases from J, leaving 7 bases between. DNA of the CDR3: TGTGCCAGCAGCCCCACAGCTAACTATGGCTACACCTTC. Amino acid sequence: CASSPTANYGYTF. Based on the CDR3 plus reference TRBV7-2 and TRBJ1-2, the full variable domain is GAGVSQSPSNKVTEKGKDVELRCDPISGHTALYWYRQSLGQGLEFLIYFQGNSAPDKSGLPSDRFSAERTGGSVSTLTIQRTQQEDSAVYLCASSPTANYGYTFGSGTRLTVV.